These T cell receptor beta chains were read from a single sample in a study. TCRdb called the RT-PCR reads again in MiXCR, with one record for every CDR3 protein. Of about 700,000 distinct CDR3 sequences in the sample, approximately 15% were seen once. Sequencing was performed on memory CD4+ T cells from blood. The receptor set was obtained from a female donor in good health, serving as a healthy control. Both conserved end residues are part of each CDR3. The order of the fields is clone size, D gene, V gene, J gene, CDR3 DNA, CDR3 protein. The D gene is left open where the match is weak. The size entry is marked missing in some rows and otherwise reads once, few, many or a size class.

size: NA; D: NA; V: TRBV12-3/TRBV12-4; J: TRBJ2-7; DNA: TGTGCCAGCAGTTTCCGTCGGACGGGGAATTCCGAGCAGTACTTC; CDR3: CASSFRRTGNSEQYF
size: few; D: NA; V: TRBV18; J: TRBJ2-1; DNA: TGTGCCAGCTCACGGACGGCCCCCGGACACAATGAGCAGTTCTTC; CDR3: CASSRTAPGHNEQFF
size: few; D: NA; V: TRBV6-4; J: TRBJ2-1; DNA: TGTGCCAGCAGTCTAATCAGGACTTCCAATGAGCAGTTCTTC; CDR3: CASSLIRTSNEQFF
size: NA; D: NA; V: TRBV5-1; J: TRBJ1-2; DNA: TGCGCCAGCAGCTTGAGTTCGACCGAGCTTGGCTACACCTTC; CDR3: CASSLSSTELGYTF
size: few; D: TRBD1; V: TRBV7-9; J: TRBJ2-2; DNA: TGTGCCAGCAGCAACCCCGGGACAGTCCTCATCTCCGGGGAGCTGTTTTTT; CDR3: CASSNPGTVLISGELFF
size: NA; D: TRBD1; V: TRBV5-1; J: TRBJ1-2; DNA: TGCGCCAGCAGCAAAGAGGACAGGGGGCTTGGCTACACCTTC; CDR3: CASSKEDRGLGYTF
size: NA; D: NA; V: TRBV7-9; J: TRBJ1-1; DNA: TGTGCCAGCAGTACCCAAGGACCCGGGAACACTGAAGCTTTCTTT; CDR3: CASSTQGPGNTEAFF
size: NA; D: TRBD1; V: TRBV9; J: TRBJ1-1; DNA: TGTGCCAGCAGCGCAAAAGGACAGGCTAGCGGGAACACTGAAGCTTTCTTT; CDR3: CASSAKGQASGNTEAFF
size: few; D: NA; V: TRBV12-3/TRBV12-4; J: TRBJ2-1; DNA: TGTGCCAGCAGGGGACCCGGCTCTGAGCAGTTCTTC; CDR3: CASRGPGSEQFF
size: NA; D: TRBD1; V: TRBV25-1; J: TRBJ1-1; DNA: TGTGCCAGCACTGAAGGACAGGGGAAAATAACTGAAGCTTTCTTT; CDR3: CASTEGQGKITEAFF
size: NA; D: NA; V: TRBV5-1; J: TRBJ2-1; DNA: TGCGCCAGCAGCGGGAAACCAGCTTATGCCTACAATGAGCAGTTCTTC; CDR3: CASSGKPAYAYNEQFF
size: few; D: TRBD2; V: TRBV5-1; J: TRBJ2-1; DNA: TGCGCCAGCAGCGGGACTAGATTATCTGAGCAGTTCTTC; CDR3: CASSGTRLSEQFF
size: NA; D: TRBD1; V: TRBV29-1; J: TRBJ1-1; DNA: TGCAGCGCCCGACAGGGGGCGCAGAACACTGAAGCTTTCTTT; CDR3: CSARQGAQNTEAFF
size: many; D: TRBD1; V: TRBV7-2; J: TRBJ2-1; DNA: TGTGCCAGCAGCTTTGCCCAGGGGGCTGAGCAGTTCTTC; CDR3: CASSFAQGAEQFF
size: NA; D: NA; V: TRBV11-2; J: TRBJ1-1; DNA: TGTGCCAGCAGCACCTCTACAGGGATTGATGAAGCTTTCTTT; CDR3: CASSTSTGIDEAFF
size: NA; D: TRBD1; V: TRBV7-3; J: TRBJ1-1; DNA: TGTGCCAGCAGCTTCTCTGTGAAGCAAATTAGACAGGGCTTGTTCCTGAACACTGAAGCTTTCTTT; CDR3: CASSFSVKQIRQGLFLNTEAFF
size: NA; D: TRBD2; V: TRBV5-1; J: TRBJ2-4; DNA: TGCGCCAGCAGCTTGTCGGGACTAGCGGGAGGTAACATTCAGTACTTC; CDR3: CASSLSGLAGGNIQYF
size: few; D: NA; V: TRBV2; J: TRBJ1-5; DNA: TGTGCCAGCAACCGGGAGCAGGACCAGCCCCAGCATTTT; CDR3: CASNREQDQPQHF
size: NA; D: TRBD1; V: TRBV12-3/TRBV12-4; J: TRBJ2-1; DNA: TGTGCCAGCACTAAACAGGGGACCGGGGAGCAGTTCTTC; CDR3: CASTKQGTGEQFF
size: few; D: NA; V: TRBV15; J: TRBJ1-4; DNA: TGTGCCACCAGCGGGTGGAGGGACATCCCTGAAAAACTGTTTTTT; CDR3: CATSGWRDIPEKLFF
size: few; D: TRBD2; V: TRBV11-2; J: TRBJ2-1; DNA: TGTGCCAGCAGCCCCGCCCTAGCGGTCTACAATGAGCAGTTCTTC; CDR3: CASSPALAVYNEQFF
size: NA; D: NA; V: TRBV27; J: TRBJ2-5; DNA: TGTGCCAGCAGTTTAAGGTGGGGAGAGACCCAGTACTTC; CDR3: CASSLRWGETQYF
size: NA; D: TRBD2; V: TRBV5-5; J: TRBJ2-3; DNA: TGTGCCAGCAGTGACCCGAGCGGGGGCCGCACAGATACGCAGTATTTT; CDR3: CASSDPSGGRTDTQYF
size: few; D: NA; V: TRBV20-1; J: TRBJ1-1; DNA: TGCAGTGCTCAGGGATTTCCGAACACTGAAGCTTTCTTT; CDR3: CSAQGFPNTEAFF
size: NA; D: NA; V: TRBV5-1; J: TRBJ1-2; DNA: TGCGCCAGCAGCTTGGCGCCGAGAACAGATGGCTACACCTTC; CDR3: CASSLAPRTDGYTF
size: many; D: TRBD1; V: TRBV2; J: TRBJ1-2; DNA: TGTGCCAGCATAGGGACAGGGTCCAGTGGCTACACCTTC; CDR3: CASIGTGSSGYTF
size: NA; D: NA; V: TRBV21-1; J: TRBJ2-1; DNA: TGTGCCAGCAGCAATAAAGGGGGCGGTGAGCAGTTCTTC; CDR3: CASSNKGGGEQFF
size: NA; D: NA; V: TRBV12-3/TRBV12-4; J: TRBJ2-5; DNA: TGTGCCAGCAGTTTTAATCTCCAGGAGACCCAGTACTTC; CDR3: CASSFNLQETQYF
size: many; D: TRBD2; V: TRBV9; J: TRBJ2-7; DNA: TGTGCCAGCAGCGTAGTAGCGGGAGTAGGAGTCAGCGAGCAGTACTTC; CDR3: CASSVVAGVGVSEQYF
size: many; D: NA; V: TRBV5-6; J: TRBJ1-1; DNA: TGTGCCAGCAGCTTGATGGGGGGAGCTGAAGCTTTCTTT; CDR3: CASSLMGGAEAFF
size: few; D: TRBD1; V: TRBV28; J: TRBJ2-1; DNA: TGTGCCAGCAGTTTCCGGGACAGGTACAATGAGCAGTTCTTC; CDR3: CASSFRDRYNEQFF
size: many; D: NA; V: TRBV20-1; J: TRBJ2-5; DNA: TGCAGTGCTAGAGATCAAGGAGAGACCCAGTACTTC; CDR3: CSARDQGETQYF
size: NA; D: NA; V: TRBV4-2; J: TRBJ2-1; DNA: TGTGCCAGCAGCCGGGACTCAAAGGTTGGATCCTACAATGAGCAGTTCTTC; CDR3: CASSRDSKVGSYNEQFF
size: few; D: NA; V: TRBV5-1; J: TRBJ1-2; DNA: TGCGCCAGCACCCATGCAGAGGGGGCCTTC; CDR3: CASTHAEGAF
size: many; D: NA; V: TRBV6-2/TRBV6-3; J: TRBJ2-7; DNA: TGTGCCAGCACCCTCGACAGGTCGATCTCCTACGAGCAGTACTTC; CDR3: CASTLDRSISYEQYF
size: many; D: TRBD2; V: TRBV12-3/TRBV12-4; J: TRBJ2-2; DNA: TGTGCCAGCAGTTCCCCCCTAGCGGGGGTTACCGGGGAGCTGTTTTTT; CDR3: CASSSPLAGVTGELFF
size: NA; D: NA; V: TRBV12-3/TRBV12-4; J: TRBJ1-2; DNA: TGTGCCAGCAGTTTAGTCGGCCTGGATGGGGGCTACACCTTC; CDR3: CASSLVGLDGGYTF
size: NA; D: TRBD1; V: TRBV7-9; J: TRBJ1-1; DNA: TGTGCCAGCAGCCACCGACAGGGGCAAGGGATCACTGAAGCTTTCTTT; CDR3: CASSHRQGQGITEAFF
size: many; D: TRBD1; V: TRBV5-1; J: TRBJ1-1; DNA: TGCGCCAGCAGCTTGGGCCAGGGGGTGGGAACTGAAGCTTTCTTT; CDR3: CASSLGQGVGTEAFF
size: NA; D: NA; V: TRBV11-2; J: TRBJ1-1; DNA: TGTGCCAGCAGCTTCGAGGAAGCGGTGAACACTGAAGCTTTCTTT; CDR3: CASSFEEAVNTEAFF
size: few; D: TRBD1; V: TRBV5-1; J: TRBJ1-1; DNA: TGCGCCAGCAGCCAACAACCGGGACAGAGAAACACTGAAGCTTTCTTT; CDR3: CASSQQPGQRNTEAFF
size: NA; D: NA; V: TRBV7-9; J: TRBJ2-5; DNA: TGTGCCAGCAGCAGCCTCCGTTACCAAGAGACCCAGTACTTC; CDR3: CASSSLRYQETQYF
size: once; D: NA; V: TRBV12-3/TRBV12-4; J: TRBJ1-1; DNA: TGTGCCAGCAGTTTAACAGGGCTCTATGGCTACACTGAAGCTTTCTTT; CDR3: CASSLTGLYGYTEAFF
size: few; D: TRBD1; V: TRBV5-1; J: TRBJ2-5; DNA: TGCGCCAGCAGCCACCAGGGGGAAGAGACCCAGTACTTC; CDR3: CASSHQGEETQYF
size: many; D: NA; V: TRBV20-1; J: TRBJ1-2; DNA: TGCAGTGCTAAACCCCGGGACTCCCGACCTCCCGGTGGCTACACCTTC; CDR3: CSAKPRDSRPPGGYTF
size: few; D: NA; V: TRBV5-4; J: TRBJ1-4; DNA: TGTGCCAGCAGCTTGATGGGGACGGACCATGAAAAACTGTTTTTT; CDR3: CASSLMGTDHEKLFF
size: few; D: NA; V: TRBV20-1; J: TRBJ2-5; DNA: TGCAGTGCTAGAATAGCAAACCAAGAGACCCAGTACTTC; CDR3: CSARIANQETQYF
size: many; D: NA; V: TRBV20-1; J: TRBJ2-5; DNA: TGCAGTGCTAGCCTCTTGGCCATGGAGACCCAGTACTTC; CDR3: CSASLLAMETQYF